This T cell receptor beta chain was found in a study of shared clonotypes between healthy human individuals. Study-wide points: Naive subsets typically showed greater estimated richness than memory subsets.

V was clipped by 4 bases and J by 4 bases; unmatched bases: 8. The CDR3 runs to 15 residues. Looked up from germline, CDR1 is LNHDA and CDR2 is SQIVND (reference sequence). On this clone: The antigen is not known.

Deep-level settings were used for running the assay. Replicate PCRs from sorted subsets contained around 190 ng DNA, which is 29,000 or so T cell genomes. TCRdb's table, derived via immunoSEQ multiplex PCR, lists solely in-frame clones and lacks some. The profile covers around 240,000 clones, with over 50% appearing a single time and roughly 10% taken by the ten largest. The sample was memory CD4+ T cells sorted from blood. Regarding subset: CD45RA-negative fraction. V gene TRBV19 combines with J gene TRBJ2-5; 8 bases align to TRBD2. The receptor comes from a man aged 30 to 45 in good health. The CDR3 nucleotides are TGTGCCAGTAGTAGGCCCAGCGGGAGTTTAGAGACCCAGTACTTC. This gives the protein CASSRPSGSLETQYF.